This T cell receptor beta chain is from a study of T cells in Graves' hyperthyroidism and ophthalmopathy. Using RNA transcripts as the source, TCR beta CDR3 regions were amplified. A first-round RT-PCR of the TCR CDR3 used the HTBI primer set. TCRdb fed the multiplex PCR reads into MiXCR, producing one record per CDR3 protein. The sample includes a few hundred thousand distinct CDR3 sequences, just over 45% of them seen just once. Among the patients, aged 18 to 65, hyperthyroidism was newly diagnosed and had lasted under 2 months. This clonotype was picked up a small number of times. The CDR3 totals 14 residues. V was trimmed by 1 base and J by 4 bases, leaving 7 bases between them. Germline V gene sequence: CDR1 SNHLY, CDR2 FYNNEI.

The receptor was derived from a woman under 30 with Graves' hyperthyroidism. The specimen sequenced was peripheral blood or thyroid tissue (not recorded which). The chain uses TRBV2 and TRBJ2-2; D gene uncertain. CDR3 residues: CASSEGGGTGELFF. The DNA of the CDR3 is TGTGCCAGCAGTGAAGGGGGTGGCACCGGGGAGCTGTTTTTT.